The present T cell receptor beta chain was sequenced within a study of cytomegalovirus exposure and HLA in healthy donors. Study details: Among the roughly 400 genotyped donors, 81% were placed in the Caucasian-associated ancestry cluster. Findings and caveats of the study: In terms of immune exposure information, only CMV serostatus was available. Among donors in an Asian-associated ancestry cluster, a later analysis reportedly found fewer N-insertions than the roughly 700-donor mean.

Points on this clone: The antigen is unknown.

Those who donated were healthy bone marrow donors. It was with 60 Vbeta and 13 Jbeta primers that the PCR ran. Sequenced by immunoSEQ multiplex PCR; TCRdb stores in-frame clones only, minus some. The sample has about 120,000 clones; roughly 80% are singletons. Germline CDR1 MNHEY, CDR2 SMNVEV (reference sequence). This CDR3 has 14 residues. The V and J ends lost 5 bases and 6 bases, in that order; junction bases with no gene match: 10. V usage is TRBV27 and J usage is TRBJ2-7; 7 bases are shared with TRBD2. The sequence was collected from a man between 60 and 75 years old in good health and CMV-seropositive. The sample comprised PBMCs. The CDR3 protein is CASSPPPRGSEQYF. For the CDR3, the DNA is TGTGCCAGCAGTCCCCCCCCGCGCGGGAGCGAGCAGTACTTC.